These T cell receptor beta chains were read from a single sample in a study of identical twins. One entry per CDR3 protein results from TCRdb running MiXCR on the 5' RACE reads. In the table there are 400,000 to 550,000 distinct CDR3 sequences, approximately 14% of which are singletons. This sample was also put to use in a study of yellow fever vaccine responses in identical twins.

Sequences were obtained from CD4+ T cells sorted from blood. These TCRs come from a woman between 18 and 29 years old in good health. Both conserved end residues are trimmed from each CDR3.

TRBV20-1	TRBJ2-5	SARDLSRSQETQY
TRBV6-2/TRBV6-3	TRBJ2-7	ACRDPSYEQY
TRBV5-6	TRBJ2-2	ASSLPGVTGELF
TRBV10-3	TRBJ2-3	AIRRSGDASTDTQY
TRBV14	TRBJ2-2	ASSQETWSYPGELF
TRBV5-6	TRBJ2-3	ASSLQVAGIDDTQY
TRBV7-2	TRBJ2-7	ASSPLAERGYEQY
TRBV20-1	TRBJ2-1	SASLLREGAEQF
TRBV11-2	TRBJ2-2	ASSAPSLQGTGELF
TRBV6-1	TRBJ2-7	ASTPGVDEQY
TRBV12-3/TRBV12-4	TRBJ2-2	ASGLAGGAGELF
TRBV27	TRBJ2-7	ASSPDYADGRYEQY
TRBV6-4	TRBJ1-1	ASSTEMNTEAF
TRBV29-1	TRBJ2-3	SLGGSTDTQY